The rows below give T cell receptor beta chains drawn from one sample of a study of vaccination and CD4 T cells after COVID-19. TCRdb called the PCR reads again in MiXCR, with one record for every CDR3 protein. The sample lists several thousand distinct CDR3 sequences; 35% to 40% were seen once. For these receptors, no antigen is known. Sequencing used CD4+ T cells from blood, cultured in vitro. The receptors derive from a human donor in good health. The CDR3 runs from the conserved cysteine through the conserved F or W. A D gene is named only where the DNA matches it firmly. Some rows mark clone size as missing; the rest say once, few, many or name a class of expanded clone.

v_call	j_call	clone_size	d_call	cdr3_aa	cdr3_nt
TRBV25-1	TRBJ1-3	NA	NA	CASSLPGNTIYF	TGTGCCAGCAGCTTACCTGGAAACACCATATATTTT
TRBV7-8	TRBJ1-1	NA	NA	CASSLGGPLAFF	TGTGCCAGCAGCCTGGGGGGACCCCTGGCTTTCTTT
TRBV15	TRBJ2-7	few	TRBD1	CATSTDRGLYEQYF	TGTGCCACCAGCACAGACAGGGGGCTCTACGAGCAGTACTTC
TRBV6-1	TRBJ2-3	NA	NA	CASTLQPPSTDTQYF	TGTGCCAGCACTCTACAACCTCCGAGCACAGATACGCAGTATTTT
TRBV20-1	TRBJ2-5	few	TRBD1	CSARGHRGVTQETQYF	TGCAGTGCTAGAGGGCACAGGGGAGTTACCCAAGAGACCCAGTACTTC
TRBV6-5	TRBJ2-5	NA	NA	CASSFSETQYF	TGTGCCAGCAGTTTCTCAGAGACCCAGTACTTC
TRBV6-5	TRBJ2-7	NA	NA	CASSYSQGSYEQYF	TGTGCCAGCAGTTACTCACAGGGATCCTACGAGCAGTACTTC
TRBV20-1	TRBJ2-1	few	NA	CSARLWNEQFF	TGCAGTGCTAGACTGTGGAATGAGCAGTTCTTC
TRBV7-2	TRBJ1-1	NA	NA	CASSLELSTEAFF	TGTGCCAGCAGCTTAGAACTTAGCACTGAAGCTTTCTTT
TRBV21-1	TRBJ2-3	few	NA	CASSEMVTSTDTQYF	TGTGCCAGCAGCGAAATGGTAACTTCCACAGATACGCAGTATTTT
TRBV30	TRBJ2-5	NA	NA	CAWSGVLVTQYF	TGTGCCTGGAGTGGCGTCCTTGTTACCCAGTACTTC
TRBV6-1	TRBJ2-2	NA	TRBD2	CASSSGGAGTGELFF	TGTGCCAGCAGTAGCGGGGGGGCTGGCACCGGGGAGCTGTTTTTT
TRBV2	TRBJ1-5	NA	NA	CASSEAVGTQHF	TGTGCCAGCAGTGAAGCAGTGGGCACCCAGCATTTT
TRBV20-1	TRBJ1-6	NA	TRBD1	CSAPGGSPGSNSPLHF	TGCAGTGCCCCAGGGGGGAGTCCGGGGTCCAATTCACCCCTCCACTTT
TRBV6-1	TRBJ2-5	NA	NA	CASSPSRIKETQYF	TGTGCCAGCAGTCCCAGTAGAATTAAAGAGACCCAGTACTTC
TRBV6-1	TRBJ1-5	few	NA	CATRAGSSDQPQHF	TGTGCCACCAGGGCGGGGTCCAGCGATCAGCCCCAGCATTTT
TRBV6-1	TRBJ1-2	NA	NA	CASSGDIIGYTF	TGTGCCAGCAGTGGGGACATCATCGGCTACACCTTC
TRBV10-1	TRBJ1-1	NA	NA	CASSNGSTNTEAFF	TGCGCCAGCAGTAATGGCAGTACGAACACTGAAGCTTTCTTT
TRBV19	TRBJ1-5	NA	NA	CASSDGIQDSNQPQHF	TGTGCCAGTAGCGATGGAATACAGGATAGCAATCAGCCCCAGCATTTT
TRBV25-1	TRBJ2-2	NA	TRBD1	CASSKTGTGDTGELFF	TGTGCCAGCAGTAAAACAGGGACAGGGGACACCGGGGAGCTGTTTTTT
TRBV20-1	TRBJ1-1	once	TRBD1	CSARHLEGGLNTEAFF	TGCAGTGCTAGACACCTAGAAGGGGGCCTGAACACTGAAGCTTTCTTT
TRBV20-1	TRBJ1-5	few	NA	CSARGQLNQPQHF	TGCAGTGCTAGGGGTCAGCTAAATCAGCCCCAGCATTTT